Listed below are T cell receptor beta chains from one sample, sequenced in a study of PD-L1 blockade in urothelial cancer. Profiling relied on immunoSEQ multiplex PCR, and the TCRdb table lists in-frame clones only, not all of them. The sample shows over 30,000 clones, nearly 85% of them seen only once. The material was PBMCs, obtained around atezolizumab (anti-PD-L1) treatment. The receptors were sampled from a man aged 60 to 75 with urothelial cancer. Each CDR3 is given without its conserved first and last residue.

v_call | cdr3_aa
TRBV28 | ASSSYRNGNTIY
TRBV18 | ASSPARRNTGELF
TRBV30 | AWKGRVGKLF
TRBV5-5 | ASSLGLAGSLYEQY
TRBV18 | ASSLTRGRDYGYT
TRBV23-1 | ASSRTGTGEGANVLT
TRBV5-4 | ASTPGLAGGSYEQY
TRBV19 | ASSILAGNEQF
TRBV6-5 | ASSYGTGTNQPQH
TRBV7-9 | ASSFTGNTEAF
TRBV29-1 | SVVVAGPSTDTQY
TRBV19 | ASSFSREGNQPQH
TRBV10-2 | ASKETGLYGYT
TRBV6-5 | ASSPWGPDTQY
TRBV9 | ASSVSGVNTGELF
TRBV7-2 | ASSPNRKETQY
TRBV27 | ASSIRGAGDTQY
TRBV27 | ASSPRPVAISNYGYT
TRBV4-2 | ASSSRGTGEKLF
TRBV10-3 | AISPGGETQY
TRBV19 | ASSRLAGGPIYEQY
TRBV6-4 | ASSSGDSYNEQF
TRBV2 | ASGREASDTQY
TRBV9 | ASSVSPGQGNYEQY
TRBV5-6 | ASSSLLSGSPNNEQF
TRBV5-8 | ASSLTVSSGANVLT
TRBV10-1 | ASSIGAGEQY
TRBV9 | ASSVRDRYHEQY
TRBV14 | ASSQEMQGGGNTIY
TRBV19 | ASSIVRGSGTEAF
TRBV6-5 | ASTGTAARAF
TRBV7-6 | ASSLGGPGAGDEQY